Listed here are 32 T cell receptor beta chains from one sample, sequenced in a study of human thymus T cells. Thymus tissue for the work was resected from patients undergoing corrective heart surgery. TCRdb's copy holds only in-frame clones and misses some; the assay was immunoSEQ multiplex PCR. The repertoire holds 86,000 or so clones, with 95% to 98% as singletons. The sequencing sample was made of thymus tissue. The receptors come from a boy under two years old with a congenital heart defect but otherwise immunologically healthy.

The CDR3 nucleotides are TGTGCCAGCAGCGCGGGGTATTCTGGAAACACCATATATTTT. Encoded protein: CASSAGYSGNTIYF. The V call is TRBV9, the J call TRBJ1-3; D uncertain. The CDR3 is 14 residues long. From germline, CDR1 is SGDLS and CDR2 YYNGEE. The germline V and J ends were trimmed by 3 bases and 1 base, with 8 bases remaining between them.

The chain joins TRBV5-1 to TRBJ2-5; 11 bases fit TRBD2. The trim removed 4 bases at V and 2 bases at J, leaving 4 bases unmatched. Germline CDR1 is SGHRS and CDR2 is YFSETQ. The CDR3 spans 15 residues. The CDR3 sequence: CASSGIAGGQETQYF. CDR3 DNA: TGCGCCAGCAGCGGGATAGCGGGAGGGCAAGAGACCCAGTACTTC.

The rearrangement joins TRBV6-5 to TRBJ2-5, with TRBD1 matching 7 bases. V gave up 5 bases and J gave up 1 base; unmatched junction bases: 7. This CDR3 has 15 residues. Germline V gene lookup returns CDR1 MNHEY and CDR2 SVGAGI. Here the CDR3 reads CASSGPGGSQETQYF. The CDR3 coding sequence is TGTGCCAGCAGTGGCCCAGGGGGTTCCCAAGAGACCCAGTACTTC.

The chain employs TRBV19 and TRBJ1-5; no reliable D call. The CDR3 consists of 18 residues. Deletions cut 5 bases from V and 3 bases from J, with 23 bases between. Germline-derived CDR1 and CDR2 are LNHDA and SQIVND (reference sequence). The CDR3 protein is CASSRDPPKTYTNQPQHF. The CDR3 bases are TGTGCCAGTAGTCGAGACCCTCCGAAAACATACACCAATCAGCCCCAGCATTTT.

CDR3 sequence: CASSQAMGQGDNEKLFF. CDR3 nucleotides: TGTGCCAGCAGCCAAGCGATGGGACAGGGGGATAATGAAAAACTGTTTTTT. The chain employs TRBV4-2 and TRBJ1-4; the match to TRBD1 covers 11 bases. V shed 1 base, J shed 4 bases, and the junction held 5 bases outside the gene matches. Per germline, CDR1 LGHNA and CDR2 YNFKEQ. The CDR3 consists of 17 residues.

This chain connects TRBV5-6 to TRBJ2-7, with D uncertain. The germline gives CDR1 SGHDT, CDR2 YYEEEE. Trimming stripped 2 bases from V and 3 bases from J, with 9 bases between. This CDR3 has 13 residues. CDR3 residues: CASSLGLLYEQYF. Written as DNA, the CDR3 is TGTGCCAGCAGCTTAGGGCTACTCTACGAGCAGTACTTC.

V is TRBV12-5 and J is TRBJ2-1, with a possible D match to TRBD2 (6 bases). The CDR3 has 13 amino acids. From germline, CDR1 is LGHNT and CDR2 FRNRAP. With 7 bases removed from V and 6 bases from J, the gap between germline ends came to 13 bases. This CDR3 is CASESGQSNEQFF. The CDR3 region has the DNA TGTGCTAGTGAGAGCGGGCAGAGCAATGAGCAGTTCTTC.

The rearrangement joins TRBV2 to TRBJ2-1, with 10 positions matching TRBD2. The germline V gene has CDR1 SNHLY and CDR2 FYNNEI. This CDR3 region has 15 residues. The ends lost 6 bases at V and 4 bases at J; junction bases unmatched: 6. CDR3 DNA sequence: TGTGCCAGCAGACTCACTAGCGGGGCTTACAATGAGCAGTTCTTC. Protein: CASRLTSGAYNEQFF.

The chain employs TRBV27 and TRBJ2-7; 8 positions match TRBD2. Germline CDR1 reads MNHEY; CDR2 reads SMNVEV (reference sequence). Trimming at V came to 5 bases and at J to 4 bases, leaving 10 bases not matched to a gene. The CDR3 has 15 amino acids. The CDR3 region has the DNA TGTGCCAGCAGTCCAATAGCGGGATCATTTTACGAGCAGTACTTC. Amino acid sequence: CASSPIAGSFYEQYF.

This clone was seen more than once but under ten times. The V gene is TRBV5-1, the J gene TRBJ2-7, with D possibly being TRBD2 (6 bases). Germline V gives CDR1 SGHRS, CDR2 YFSETQ. Deletions cut 4 bases from V and 2 bases from J, with 10 bases between. The CDR3 extends over 13 amino acids. The CDR3 DNA is TGCGCCAGCAGCCTAGGGAGGCCCTACGAGCAGTACTTC. This translates into CASSLGRPYEQYF.

This chain links TRBV27 with TRBJ2-7; TRBD1 might be the D (5 bases). Trimming took 7 bases from V and 3 from J, leaving 22 bases between them. Per germline, CDR1 MNHEY and CDR2 SMNVEV (reference sequence). The CDR3 has 16 residues. CDR3 protein: CASTLGAKGARYEQYF. CDR3 DNA: TGTGCCAGCACTCTAGGGGCTAAAGGAGCCCGCTACGAGCAGTACTTC.

The chain is built from TRBV10-2 and TRBJ2-1; tentatively, D is TRBD1 (5 bases). In germline, CDR1 is WSHSY, CDR2 SAAADI. The CDR3 sequence is 17 residues long. Trimming removed 0 bases from V and 3 bases from J, with 15 bases in between. CDR3 residues: CASSESKQGRNYNEQFF. CDR3 DNA sequence: TGCGCCAGCAGTGAGTCGAAGCAGGGCCGCAACTACAATGAGCAGTTCTTC.

The CDR3 bases are TGCGCCAGCAGCTTGGTGCGGGGGACGATAAAGAACGGGGAGCTGTTTTTT. Its translation is CASSLVRGTIKNGELFF. The chain uses TRBV5-1 and TRBJ2-2, with 7 bases fitting TRBD2. J gave up 7 bases and V 0 bases, and 12 bases lay outside the gene matches. This CDR3 has 17 amino acids. Germline-derived CDR1 and CDR2 are SGHRS and YFSETQ.

The J gene is TRBJ1-1, the V gene TRBV5-1, with 9 bases that match TRBD1. Germline assignment: CDR1 SGHRS and CDR2 YFSETQ. V lost 1 base, J lost 6 bases, and 10 bases stayed unmatched. The CDR3 spans 16 residues. The CDR3 here is CASSLYPGTGRPEAFF. The CDR3, as DNA: TGCGCCAGCAGCTTGTACCCGGGGACAGGGCGGCCTGAAGCTTTCTTT.

The V and J genes are TRBV5-6 and TRBJ2-1; D gene uncertain. The CDR3 consists of 11 residues. From germline, CDR1 is SGHDT and CDR2 YYEEEE. V was pared by 4 bases and J by 11 bases, with 10 bases between. Here the CDR3 reads CASSREAKQFF. CDR3 coding DNA: TGTGCCAGCAGCAGAGAGGCTAAGCAGTTCTTC.

This sequence joins TRBV28 and TRBJ2-4; 8 bases agree with TRBD2. The CDR3 totals 17 residues. Germline assignment: CDR1 MDHEN and CDR2 SYDVKM. After removal of 3 bases from V and 3 bases from J, the junction contained 10 bases not matched to a gene. In nucleotides, the CDR3 is TGTGCCAGCAGTTTCAACTATAGCGGGATCATCAAAAACATTCAGTACTTC. This gives the protein CASSFNYSGIIKNIQYF.

V gene TRBV4-2 combines with J gene TRBJ2-5; 16 bases agree with TRBD2. Germline V CDR1 and CDR2: LGHNA, YNFKEQ. V lost 0 bases and J lost 3; bases outside the gene matches: 10. This CDR3 comprises 20 residues. CDR3 nucleotide sequence: TGTGCCAGCAGCCAAGATTCGGGTGGGACTAGCGGGAGGGTTAAAGAGACCCAGTACTTC. This encodes CASSQDSGGTSGRVKETQYF.

The J gene is TRBJ2-7, the V gene TRBV11-2; 8 positions match TRBD1. CDR1 and CDR2 (germline): SGHAT, FQNNGV. Losses at the gene ends were 7 bases for V and 6 bases for J; bases not matched to a gene: 23. This CDR3 region has 18 residues. For the CDR3, the DNA is TGTGCCAGCATCCCCAGTCCCCCGAGGACAGGGCGGCTTAGCGAGCAGTACTTC. Its translation: CASIPSPPRTGRLSEQYF.

V usage is TRBV6-1 and J usage is TRBJ1-6; 12 bases match TRBD1. The trim removed 4 bases at V and 0 bases at J, leaving 10 bases unmatched. This CDR3 spans 20 amino acids. Germline V gene sequence: CDR1 MNHNS, CDR2 SASEGT. The CDR3 reads CASSGRDRGPQSSYNSPLHF. In nucleotides, the CDR3 is TGTGCCAGCAGTGGCCGGGACAGGGGGCCTCAGAGCTCCTATAATTCACCCCTCCACTTT.

This clone was found once. The V call is TRBV27, the J call TRBJ1-2; TRBD1 matches 7 bases. The junction had 8 bases not matched to a gene; V was cut back by 0 bases and J by 13 bases. Per germline, CDR1 MNHEY and CDR2 SMNVEV (reference sequence). CDR3 length: 13 amino acids. The CDR3 loop reads CASSLSTGKACTF. The CDR3 DNA is TGTGCCAGCAGTTTATCGACAGGGAAAGCGTGCACCTTC.

The chain combines TRBV28 with TRBJ2-7; TRBD2 matches at 9 bases. Germline trimming cut 3 bases from V and 5 bases from J; bases unmatched to any gene: 14. The CDR3 has 17 residues. Germline CDR1 reads MDHEN; CDR2 reads SYDVKM. The CDR3 DNA reads as TGTGCCAGCAGTTTTGGGGTAGCGGGAGTGTGGGGAAACGAGCAGTACTTC. Residues: CASSFGVAGVWGNEQYF.

This rearrangement joins TRBV4-3 to TRBJ1-1; D is possibly TRBD1 (5 bases). The CDR3 is 14 residues long. Per the germline V gene, CDR1 is LGHNA and CDR2 is YSLEER. Trimming took 1 base from V and 5 from J, leaving 11 bases between them. CDR3 in DNA: TGCGCCAGCAGCCAAGGGGGCATGGGAACTGAAGCTTTCTTT. It codes for CASSQGGMGTEAFF.

The genes are TRBV7-2 and TRBJ1-2, with D hard to call. Trimming stripped 3 bases from V and 5 bases from J, with 13 bases between. This CDR3 is 14 amino acids long. Per the germline V gene, CDR1 is SGHTA and CDR2 is FQGNSA. The CDR3 loop reads CASSLGGRNYGYTF. CDR3 DNA: TGTGCCAGCAGCTTGGGTGGCAGGAATTATGGCTACACCTTC.

This clone is a singleton in its sample. The V gene is TRBV14, the J gene TRBJ2-2; D might be TRBD1 (5 bases). Germline-derived CDR1 and CDR2 are SGHDN and FVKESK. The V end lost 3 bases, the J end lost 5 bases, and 13 bases lay between the germline ends. This CDR3 comprises 15 residues. The CDR3 region has the DNA TGTGCCAGCAGCCACGCCCCTACAGGAACCGGGGAGCTGTTTTTT. It specifies CASSHAPTGTGELFF.

The gene calls are TRBV7-9 and TRBJ2-7, with 11 bases fitting TRBD2. The CDR3 sequence is 15 residues long. The germline V gene encodes CDR1 SEHNR and CDR2 FQNEAQ (reference sequence). The J segment lost 3 bases and the V segment lost 5 bases, leaving 6 bases of the junction unmatched. CDR3 residues: CASSPTSGIFYEQYF. The CDR3, as DNA: TGTGCCAGCAGCCCGACTAGCGGGATTTTCTACGAGCAGTACTTC.

The rearrangement links TRBV6-5 to TRBJ2-2; the D gene is possibly TRBD1 (5 bases). CDR1 and CDR2 from the germline V gene are MNHEY and SVGAGI. Trimming pared 7 bases from V and 4 bases from J, leaving 10 bases between. CDR3 length equals 13 residues. This chain's CDR3 is CASTLRGTGELFF. In DNA, the CDR3 is TGTGCCAGCACCTTAAGGGGCACCGGGGAGCTGTTTTTT.

This chain uses TRBV29-1 with TRBJ2-7; possible D gene TRBD2, 5 bases. With 4 bases removed from V and 1 base from J, the gap between germline ends came to 17 bases. Germline CDR1 and CDR2: SQVTM and ANQGSEA. The CDR3 sequence is 15 residues long. CDR3 residues: CSVGIFFEGSYEQYF. As DNA, the CDR3 is TGCAGCGTTGGTATCTTCTTCGAGGGTTCCTACGAGCAGTACTTC.

The rearrangement uses TRBV7-2 and TRBJ2-2; 13 positions agree with TRBD2. This CDR3 is 19 amino acids long. Trimming at V came to 0 bases and at J to 6 bases, leaving 10 bases not matched to a gene. Germline V gene data show CDR1 as SGHTA and CDR2 as FQGNSA. CDR3 residues: CASSLARTSGREPAGELFF. The CDR3 DNA reads as TGTGCCAGCAGCTTAGCGCGTACTAGCGGGAGGGAACCAGCCGGGGAGCTGTTTTTT. Looking up the rest from reference TRBV7-2 and TRBJ2-2 gives the full variable domain: GAGVSQSPSNKVTEKGKDVELRCDPISGHTALYWYRQSLGQGLEFLIYFQGNSAPDKSGLPSDRFSAERTGGSVSTLTIQRTQQEDSAVYLCASSLARTSGREPAGELFFGEGSRLTVL.

The chain recombines TRBV10-2 with TRBJ1-2, with 8 positions matching TRBD1. J lost 6 bases, V lost 5 bases, and 5 bases had no gene match. CDR3 length equals 13 residues. CDR1 and CDR2 from the germline V gene are WSHSY and SAAADI. The CDR3 sequence: CASSSAGGDGYTF. DNA for the CDR3: TGCGCCAGCAGTTCTGCAGGGGGCGATGGCTACACCTTC.

The chain is built from TRBV7-2 and TRBJ2-1; TRBD1 might be the D (5 bases). V shed 1 base and J shed 4 bases, with 14 bases lying between them. Germline loops: CDR1 SGHTA, CDR2 FQGNSA. This CDR3 contains 16 residues. CDR3: CASSLEGAARYNEQFF. CDR3 sequence (DNA): TGTGCCAGCAGCTTAGAAGGGGCGGCGCGGTACAATGAGCAGTTCTTC.

The chain joins TRBV18 to TRBJ1-5; no definite D call. V shed 3 bases and J shed 1 base, with 13 bases lying between them. Germline V gives CDR1 KGHSH, CDR2 LQKENI. This CDR3 is built from 16 residues. The DNA for the CDR3 is TGTGCCAGCTCACCCCGTTGGCGAGAGAGCAATCAGCCCCAGCATTTT. Protein sequence: CASSPRWRESNQPQHF.

In nucleotides, the CDR3 is TGTGCCAGCAGCTCAGTCATGACCACAGGGGCGGACGGCTACACCTTC. It is translated as CASSSVMTTGADGYTF. The rearrangement uses TRBV7-9 and TRBJ1-2; TRBD1 matches 7 bases. The CDR3 runs to 16 residues. J lost 8 bases, V lost 4 bases, and 16 bases had no gene match. CDR1 is SEHNR and CDR2 is FQNEAQ in the germline V gene (reference sequence).